The 29 T cell receptor beta chains below come from one sample, sequenced in a study of T cells in localized non-small cell lung cancer. Sequencing used immunoSEQ multiplex PCR; TCRdb keeps in-frame clones, though not all of them. This table holds about 23,000 clones, roughly 90% found once. The material sequenced was peripheral blood, taken before any cancer treatment. The receptor set was obtained from a male donor older than 55 with stage I squamous cell lung carcinoma.

As DNA, the CDR3 is TGTGCCAGCAGCGAGCGGGACAGGGCGAACACTGAAGCTTTCTTT. Translation gives CASSERDRANTEAFF. The gene calls are TRBV5-6 and TRBJ1-1, with 9 bases that match TRBD1. This CDR3 region has 15 residues. Trimming at V came to 4 bases and at J to 1 base, leaving 5 bases not matched to a gene. Looked up from germline, CDR1 is SGHDT and CDR2 is YYEEEE.

This chain connects TRBV7-9 to TRBJ1-5, with D uncertain. V shed 1 base and J shed 4 bases, with 2 bases lying between them. The germline V gene has CDR1 SEHNR and CDR2 FQNEAQ (reference sequence). This CDR3 is 12 amino acids long. Written as DNA, the CDR3 is TGTGCCAGCAGCTTAGAGAATCAGCCCCAGCATTTT. Encoded protein: CASSLENQPQHF.

The DNA of the CDR3 is TGTGCCAGCAGCTCACTGTGGGGGGAAGGCTACACCTTC. Residues: CASSSLWGEGYTF. The V gene is TRBV5-6, the J gene TRBJ1-2; D may be TRBD1 (5 bases). The germline gives CDR1 SGHDT, CDR2 YYEEEE. V lost 3 bases and J 8 bases, leaving 14 bases between the germline ends. This CDR3 region has 13 residues.

V is TRBV5-4 and J is TRBJ2-6; D call uncertain. V dropped 4 bases and J dropped 2 bases, with 7 bases sitting between them. Germline V gene data show CDR1 as SGHNT and CDR2 as YYREEE (reference sequence). This CDR3 is built from 14 residues. The CDR3 region has the DNA TGTGCCAGCAGCCAGCTGGCTGGGGCCAACGTCCTGACTTTC. This gives the protein CASSQLAGANVLTF.

The chain employs TRBV29-1 and TRBJ1-2; tentatively, D is TRBD1 (6 bases). The ends were cut back, 3 bases at V and 5 bases at J, with 13 bases in the middle. Germline values: CDR1 SQVTM, CDR2 ANQGSEA. CDR3 length equals 13 residues. The CDR3 spells CSVDGGQQYGYTF. CDR3 sequence (DNA): TGCAGCGTTGACGGGGGACAACAGTATGGCTACACCTTC.

This chain joins TRBV13 and TRBJ1-6, with 7 bases that match TRBD1. V lost 5 bases and J lost 6; bases outside the gene matches: 10. Germline V gene sequence: CDR1 PRHDT, CDR2 FYEKMQ (reference sequence). The length of the CDR3 is 16 residues. For the CDR3, the DNA is TGTGCCAGCAGCCCCCTCCAAGGGGACAGTAATTCACCCCTCCACTTT. Translation: CASSPLQGDSNSPLHF. Supplemented by reference TRBV13 and TRBJ1-6, the full variable domain reads AAGVIQSPRHLIKEKRETATLKCYPIPRHDTVYWYQQGPGQDPQFLISFYEKMQSDKGSIPDRFSAQQFSDYHSELNMSSLELGDSALYFCASSPLQGDSNSPLHFGNGTRLTVT.

The CDR3 here is CASSSRGDDYGYTF. CDR3 nucleotide sequence: TGCGCCAGCAGCTCAAGGGGAGACGACTATGGCTACACCTTC. The V and J genes are TRBV5-1 and TRBJ1-2, with D tentatively TRBD1 (5 bases). The V gene's germline CDR1 is SGHRS and CDR2 YFSETQ. There are 14 residues in the CDR3. The V end lost 3 bases, the J end lost 3 bases, and 12 bases lay between the germline ends.

This chain uses TRBV5-1 with TRBJ1-6; a weak D match, TRBD1 (6 bases). This CDR3 is built from 15 residues. The V gene lost 4 bases and the J gene lost 5 bases, with 13 bases spanning the gap. The germline gives CDR1 SGHRS, CDR2 YFSETQ. DNA for the CDR3: TGCGCCAGCAGCCCCGGACAGTCGAATAATTCACCCCTCCACTTT. Its protein is CASSPGQSNNSPLHF.

V usage is TRBV5-6 and J usage is TRBJ1-5; D remains ambiguous. Germline loops: CDR1 SGHDT, CDR2 YYEEEE. V was shortened by 2 bases and J by 9 bases, with 6 bases between the two germline ends. The CDR3 runs 11 residues. CDR3 DNA sequence: TGTGCCAGCAGCTTAAGGGCGCCCCAGCATTTT. This gives the protein CASSLRAPQHF.

This clone has just a few counts. The rearrangement joins TRBV6-6 to TRBJ1-1, with D unresolved. Trimming stripped 5 bases from V and 8 bases from J, with 9 bases between. Germline CDR1 reads MNHNY; CDR2 reads SVGAGI (reference sequence). The CDR3 is made up of 11 amino acids. The CDR3 sequence: CASSRKWEAFF. CDR3 in DNA: TGTGCCAGCAGTCGTAAGTGGGAAGCTTTCTTT.

V gene TRBV29-1 combines with J gene TRBJ2-7, with 9 nucleotides matching TRBD1. Unmatched junction bases numbered 4, after V lost 7 bases and J lost 0 bases. There are 13 residues in the CDR3. Germline values: CDR1 SQVTM, CDR2 ANQGSEA. In DNA, the CDR3 is TGCAGCGGGCGGGACAGGGACTCCTACGAGCAGTACTTC. It translates to CSGRDRDSYEQYF.

The chain employs TRBV2 and TRBJ1-1; TRBD1 matches 7 bases. Germline values: CDR1 SNHLY, CDR2 FYNNEI. V was pared by 2 bases and J by 5 bases, with 8 bases of the junction left unmatched. This CDR3 is built from 15 residues. CDR3 loop: CASSESYRGGTEAFF. The CDR3 DNA sequence: TGTGCCAGCAGTGAATCTTACAGGGGCGGGACTGAAGCTTTCTTT.

The V and J genes are TRBV5-5 and TRBJ2-7; possible D gene TRBD2, 6 bases. Germline V gene sequence: CDR1 SGHKS, CDR2 YYEKEE (reference sequence). The length of the CDR3 is 15 residues. The germline V and J ends were trimmed by 3 bases and 7 bases, with 20 bases remaining between them. The CDR3 nucleotides are TGTGCCAGCAGCTCCGGGACTTCGGTCGTCGGAGAGCAGTACTTC. Translation gives CASSSGTSVVGEQYF. Complete variable domain (other parts from reference TRBV5-5 and TRBJ2-7): DAGVTQSPTHLIKTRGQQVTLRCSPISGHKSVSWYQQVLGQGPQFIFQYYEKEERGRGNFPDRFSARQFPNYSSELNVNALLLGDSALYLCASSSGTSVVGEQYFGPGTRLTVT.

The chain couples TRBV6-5 to TRBJ1-2; D not certain. V was cut by 8 bases and J by 4 bases, with 14 bases left in between. The CDR3 loop spans 13 amino acids. CDR1 is MNHEY, CDR2 SVGAGI, per germline. CDR3 nucleotides: TGTGCCAGCCACGATCCAGGCCGCTATGGCTACACCTTC. It yields the protein CASHDPGRYGYTF.

J is TRBJ1-2 and V is TRBV30; D perhaps matches TRBD1 (5 bases). The CDR3 contains 13 residues. The germline V gene encodes CDR1 GTSNPN and CDR2 SVGIG (reference sequence). The V gene lost 0 bases and the J gene lost 0 bases, with 5 bases spanning the gap. This chain's CDR3 is CAWSVQANYGYTF. The CDR3 DNA sequence: TGTGCCTGGAGTGTACAGGCTAACTATGGCTACACCTTC.

The J gene is TRBJ1-3, the V gene TRBV19, with D perhaps matching TRBD1 (5 bases). The CDR3 runs 16 residues. V lost 8 bases and J 4 bases, leaving 21 bases between the germline ends. Germline V gives CDR1 LNHDA, CDR2 SQIVND (reference sequence). The CDR3 region is CASPTRRGDYGNTIYF. As DNA, the CDR3 is TGTGCCAGTCCCACGCGGAGGGGCGATTACGGAAACACCATATATTTT.

This clone came up a few times. Sequence at one end of the junction differs from germline and may be a read error. The CDR3, as DNA: TGTGCTAGCAGCCCTCTCCCGCTCTGGGACAGGGACGCGGGCTACACCTTC. The encoded protein is CASSPLPLWDRDAGYTF. V usage is TRBV7-7 and J usage is TRBJ1-2, with 9 positions matching TRBD1. The germline V gene has CDR1 SSHAT and CDR2 FNYEAQ (reference sequence). The CDR3 extends over 17 amino acids.

The chain uses TRBV2 and TRBJ2-2, with 12 positions matching TRBD2. The germline V gene encodes CDR1 SNHLY and CDR2 FYNNEI. After removal of 5 bases from V and 6 bases from J, the junction contained 4 bases not matched to a gene. The CDR3 consists of 15 residues. The DNA for the CDR3 is TGTGCCAGCAGTCACCCTAGCGGGGGGGCCGGGGAGCTGTTTTTT. Its translation is CASSHPSGGAGELFF.

This rearrangement joins TRBV7-2 to TRBJ2-1; the match to TRBD2 covers 9 bases. Germline V CDR1 and CDR2: SGHTA, FQGNSA. With 7 bases clipped from V and 5 bases from J, the junction kept 15 bases outside the gene matches. The CDR3 contains 17 residues. The CDR3 nucleotides read TGTGCCAGCATAGAAAGCGGGAGGCCGCCTTTCAACAATGAGCAGTTCTTC. Amino acid sequence: CASIESGRPPFNNEQFF.

The V gene is TRBV27, the J gene TRBJ2-7; D not certain. The CDR3 covers 15 residues. Germline values: CDR1 MNHEY, CDR2 SMNVEV (reference sequence). V lost 0 bases to trimming and J lost 1 base, with 10 bases between them. CDR3 protein: CASSLSPDYSYEQYF. The CDR3 DNA is TGTGCCAGCAGTTTATCCCCTGATTATTCCTACGAGCAGTACTTC.

V and J are TRBV5-1 and TRBJ1-2; tentatively, D is TRBD1 (5 bases). From germline, CDR1 is SGHRS and CDR2 YFSETQ. This CDR3 region has 15 residues. The ends were cut back, 0 bases at V and 4 bases at J, with 13 bases in the middle. CDR3 residues: CASSLGPGETYGYTF. The CDR3 coding sequence is TGCGCCAGCAGCTTGGGTCCGGGGGAGACCTATGGCTACACCTTC.

The rearrangement links TRBV29-1 to TRBJ2-5, with 10 nucleotides matching TRBD1. From germline, CDR1 is SQVTM and CDR2 ANQGSEA. The trim removed 7 bases at V and 5 bases at J, leaving 7 bases unmatched. The CDR3 runs to 13 residues. The CDR3, as DNA: TGCAGCGGTGGACAGGGGGGGAAGGAGACCCAGTACTTC. This gives the protein CSGGQGGKETQYF.

V is TRBV5-1 and J is TRBJ1-1; D remains unclear. Germline lookup yields CDR1 SGHRS and CDR2 YFSETQ. The CDR3 extends over 15 amino acids. V was pared by 1 base and J by 5 bases, with 15 bases between. Here the CDR3 DNA reads TGCGCCAGCAGCTTGTATTCGGACCTCAGAACTGAAGCTTTCTTT. This gives the protein CASSLYSDLRTEAFF.

The gene calls are TRBV7-2 and TRBJ2-1, with TRBD1 identical over 10 bases. Germline V gives CDR1 SGHTA, CDR2 FQGNSA. The CDR3 sequence is 16 residues long. The junction had 6 bases not matched to a gene; V was cut back by 3 bases and J by 4 bases. The CDR3 DNA is TGTGCCAGCAGCTTCGCCGGGACAGGGGATTACAATGAGCAGTTCTTC. It translates to CASSFAGTGDYNEQFF.

The chain has TRBV12-5 and TRBJ1-3; no firm D call. The V end was cut by 6 bases, the J end by 0 bases, with 12 bases between. Germline values: CDR1 LGHNT, CDR2 FRNRAP. CDR3 size: 15 residues. The CDR3 nucleotides are TGTGCTAGTGGCCCCGGATTGTTCTCTGGAAACACCATATATTTT. Translating gives CASGPGLFSGNTIYF.

The rearrangement links TRBV11-2 to TRBJ2-1, with D unclear. The CDR3 contains 13 residues. CDR1 and CDR2 (germline): SGHAT, FQNNGV. The ends were cut back, 6 bases at V and 2 bases at J, with 8 bases in the middle. CDR3 region: CASSFPTYNEQFF. The CDR3 coding sequence is TGTGCCAGCAGTTTTCCGACCTACAATGAGCAGTTCTTC.

The rearrangement links TRBV7-2 to TRBJ1-4; D is possibly TRBD1 (6 bases). The ends were cut back, 2 bases at V and 8 bases at J, with 12 bases in the middle. The CDR3 has 14 amino acids. Germline CDR1 and CDR2: SGHTA and FQGNSA. CDR3 sequence (DNA): TGTGCCAGCAGCTTACGGGGGGGCCTAGAAAAACTGTTTTTT. This gives the protein CASSLRGGLEKLFF.

The chain uses TRBV6-1 and TRBJ2-7; either TRBD1 or TRBD2 may fit D (5 bases each). CDR3 size: 12 residues. Germline loops: CDR1 MNHNS, CDR2 SASEGT. The CDR3 sequence is CASSGRGPEQYF. In DNA, the CDR3 is TGTGCTTCGTCAGGACGGGGACCGGAGCAGTACTTC.

DNA for the CDR3: TGCGCCAGCAGCTTACAAAGAACGGACACCGGGGAGCTGTTTTTT. Residues: CASSLQRTDTGELFF. This chain links TRBV5-1 with TRBJ2-2; D remains unclear. Trimming stripped 2 bases from V and 3 bases from J, with 11 bases between. This CDR3 spans 15 amino acids. The germline V gene encodes CDR1 SGHRS and CDR2 YFSETQ. The full variable domain, completed using reference TRBV5-1 and TRBJ2-2, is KAGVTQTPRYLIKTRGQQVTLSCSPISGHRSVSWYQQTPGQGLQFLFEYFSETQRNKGNFPGRFSGRQFSNSRSEMNVSTLELGDSALYLCASSLQRTDTGELFFGEGSRLTVL.